Listed below are T cell receptor beta chains from one sample, sequenced in a study of immune characterization of retroperitoneal liposarcoma. A single record per CDR3 protein comes from TCRdb applying MiXCR to the PCR reads. Seen here are over 8,000 distinct CDR3 sequences, about 25% observed once, and the top ten hold about 21%. The sample consisted of blood. All receptors come from a male donor with retroperitoneal liposarcoma. Each CDR3 is given without its conserved first and last residue. Not all rows give a size; the values are once, few, many and, for expanded clones, a class.

clone_size	v_call	j_call	cdr3_aa
-	TRBV12-3/TRBV12-4	TRBJ2-2	ASRGTGPNTGELF
few	TRBV3-1	TRBJ2-1	ASSRLSTPNYNEQF
many	TRBV12-3/TRBV12-4	TRBJ2-3	ASSLGDTQY
many	TRBV6-1	TRBJ1-1	ASCRGGGNTEAF
many	TRBV12-3/TRBV12-4	TRBJ2-3	ASSFRGGTDTQY
many	TRBV6-1	TRBJ2-5	ASSSGTENEQY
many	TRBV6-1	TRBJ1-2	ASSEFPDKGDGYT
-	TRBV6-1	-	ASSGVLGAGVRYEQY
few	TRBV6-2/TRBV6-3	TRBJ2-1	ASSTPWELAGSSYNEQF
-	TRBV6-1	TRBJ1-4	ASILGQGRVNEKLF
medium-sized	TRBV11-3	TRBJ1-2	ASSLEGREGRYGYT
few	TRBV6-1	TRBJ1-2	ASKGANNYGYT
-	TRBV10-3	TRBJ2-7	AIRGTDYEQY
-	TRBV6-6	TRBJ2-1	ASRTPGGGDEQF
few	TRBV6-6	TRBJ1-1	ASSYPSGKDTEAF
-	TRBV4-1	TRBJ1-2	ASSPTNADGYT
few	TRBV7-2	TRBJ2-3	ASSFTGGPDTQY
-	TRBV7-6	-	ASSLAGGRETQY
many	TRBV7-8	TRBJ2-3	ASSSGLAGGRTDTQY
-	TRBV12-3/TRBV12-4	TRBJ2-1	ASSRSGTGDNEQF
many	TRBV10-2	TRBJ1-2	ASSKGQGGIGYT
-	TRBV3-1	TRBJ1-1	ASSQRTGGGLAEAF
-	TRBV30	TRBJ1-1	AWSGQGNTEAF
once	TRBV5-1	TRBJ1-5	ASSPTPYSNQPQH
few	TRBV27	TRBJ1-4	ASSPPGTGNEKLF
many	TRBV7-6	-	ASSPGQGRGNEQY
many	TRBV12-5	TRBJ2-2	ASGFLAPIGTENTGELF
-	TRBV11-1	TRBJ2-4	ASSPSLGPGNIQY
once	TRBV6-5	TRBJ2-1	ASSSGSSSYNEQF
medium-sized	TRBV12-3/TRBV12-4	TRBJ2-5	ASSLTGGETQY
-	TRBV5-6	TRBJ1-1	ASSLGPGLNTEAF
medium-sized	TRBV5-4	TRBJ2-1	ASSPGLASYNEQF
-	TRBV27	TRBJ2-1	ASSLSGVVGAETQF
few	TRBV3-1	TRBJ2-2	ASSQGSGYTGELF
few	TRBV6-6	TRBJ1-1	ASRQGGGMLNTEAF
-	TRBV5-1	TRBJ2-5	ASSIRLSTDTQY
-	TRBV6-6	TRBJ2-1	ASSYSRAGVYRNEQF
-	TRBV27	TRBJ1-1	ASSLNWAGQGFTEAF
-	TRBV5-1	TRBJ1-6	ASSLSLTAPLH
-	TRBV6-1	TRBJ1-2	ASSYRTGLGYT
-	TRBV12-3/TRBV12-4	TRBJ2-3	ASRQTGGMDTQY
-	TRBV12-3/TRBV12-4	TRBJ2-1	ASSFIGTGNNEQF
-	TRBV11-2	TRBJ2-3	ASSLSAGPPDTQY